This T cell receptor beta chain was sequenced during a study of cytomegalovirus exposure and HLA in healthy donors (TCRdb year 2017). About the study as a whole: According to a later analysis, the 100 to 150 validation repertoires were produced on the same platform as the roughly 720 repertoires of the first cohort. The study combined high-throughput TCR immunosequencing, statistical association of individual TCRs with disease status, and machine learning to predict cytomegalovirus infection status. The aim of the study was to test whether cataloging public T cell receptors could identify signatures of past pathogen exposure. In addition to the first cohort of 650 to 750 subjects, a separate validation cohort of some 120 different subjects was used. Beyond this particular receptor, the publication reports: Across donors, most TCR sequences were observed very rarely, whereas some public TCRs were present in many individuals. A total of 164 TCR beta chains were listed by the study as associated with cytomegalovirus. Subsequent analysis determined that TCRs grouped into clusters in the first cohort also showed a tendency toward co-occurrence across the roughly 110 validation repertoires, and approximately 94% of cluster scores exceeded 0. Cytomegalovirus status was reported to be diagnosed by the classifier with high specificity and sensitivity in both the original and validation cohorts. It was suggested by the authors that the approach could potentially be generalized to other disease states and immunological phenotypes. A few of the identified cytomegalovirus-associated TCR beta chains were confirmed in vitro to be specific for cytomegalovirus antigens. A later analysis lacked HLA typing for the validation cohort, so it scored co-occurrence in that cohort across all 130 or so repertoires.

Reading from cysteine to phenylalanine, the CDR3 counts 13 amino acids. The read is trimmed to its CDR3 DNA, 39 bases read in frame from base 1. Between the V and J ends, shortened by 8 bases and 0 bases respectively, the junction contains 8 bases. From a lookup of the germline V gene (reference sequence), CDR1 and CDR2 are SEHNR and FQNEAQ. Separate from the roughly 700-subject first cohort, the validation cohort of about 120 subjects was the group to which the donors belonged. With respect to this clone: What antigen it recognizes has not been identified. Per-base qualities were not stored, and no clone one base away is much larger.

The method behind the library was the immunoSEQ multiplex PCR assay. As for the authors' bioinformatics: A statistical classification framework was built to diagnose cytomegalovirus status from the catalog of TCR beta chain sequences. The clones in this table, taken by TCRdb from immuneACCESS, are in-frame only. Not every clone is retained; where verified, under half of the shortfall comes from an unresolved V gene, and the cause of the rest is unknown. The V and J calls and the clone size are those of that table, but D and trimming were determined from the DNA. This sample holds about 110,000 clones; roughly 88% were observed only once. Around 2.7% of the sample is taken by the ten largest.

The sequencing input was PBMCs. The sequence joins TRBV7-9 to TRBJ1-3; there is no confident call for the D gene. This sequence was found in a woman aged 18-35 years in good health and CMV-seronegative. The CDR3 region: CASDISSGNTIYF. Read as DNA, the sequence is TGTGCCAGCGACATTAGCTCTGGAAACACCATATATTTT.